What follows is one TCR beta chain and its context. The target of this receptor is not known. No base qualities exist here, and no much larger clone lies one base off it. From the cysteine through the phenylalanine, the CDR3 covers 17 amino acids. Only the CDR3 part of the read is kept: 51 bases, read in frame from the first base. According to the germline V gene, CDR1 reads ENHRY and CDR2 reads SYGVKD. Ends trimmed: V by 5 bases, J by 4 bases; bases unmatched to a gene: 14. The roughly 38 donors, aged about 6 to 90 years, were systemically healthy Caucasian individuals from Russia. Each donor gave roughly 9.5 milliliters of peripheral blood, collected into EDTA-treated Vacutainer tubes. Ficoll-Paque density-gradient centrifugation was used to isolate PBMCs, with at least 6.5 million per sample. Trizol reagent was used to extract total RNA from the PBMCs, yielding at least 5.5 micrograms per sample. For every donor, an aliquot of PBMCs went through flow cytometry to measure the percentages of naive CD45RAhigh/CD27high T cells.

This sample was included in a study of blood T cells in healthy people across ages (dated by TCRdb to about 2015). For the study in its entirety: In model experiments, template switching captured roughly one uniquely barcoded TCR beta cDNA molecule for every two T cells. The study analyzed two additional independent replicas of 1 million unique cDNA reads from the same blood draw for two donors, one aged 18 to 29 and one aged 80 or older. To track age-related changes in TCR beta repertoire diversity, the study relied on deep sequencing normalized with unique cDNA molecular identifiers. To avoid experimental bias, donors of different ages were distributed randomly across sequencing lanes. The donors were split into four age groups: young (average 16 years), middle-aged (roughly 42), aged (more than 60) and long-lived (approximately 80). Here is what the overall study found, with its caveats: As age increased, observed TCR beta diversity per million T cells dropped in a roughly linear way, and a significant reduction was already evident by age about 40. Since profiling was done on bulk unsorted PBMCs, naive and antigen-experienced compartments could not be conclusively compared. Because the CMV infection status of the donors was unknown, age-related changes in expanded clonotypes may potentially have been confounded. Total diversity estimates from one million sequenced T cells were considered lower bounds and underestimates. Compared with the aged group, more naive CD4+ T cells, fewer expanded clones and increased TCR diversity were shown by the long-lived group, suggesting age selection. There was a strong correlation between observed TCR beta diversity and the percentage of naive T cells measured by flow cytometry.

The protocol used for the library was 5' RACE. These reads were obtained on an Illumina HiSeq 2500. A second PCR of roughly 6 to 12 cycles was run with a J-beta primer mix and a sample-barcoded 5' primer. Each TCR beta cDNA molecule received a unique molecular identifier from a template-switch 5' adaptor carrying 12 random nucleotides. At least 2.5 million CDR3-containing paired-end reads were obtained from each sample. All of the RNA was converted into first-strand cDNA using the Mint cDNA synthesis kit, with a TRBC-specific oligonucleotide serving as the primer. After uracil-DNA glycosylase treatment, a first 18-cycle PCR used universal primers M1SS and BC2_uni_R on all cDNA. Regarding the original processing steps: Each sample was normalized by randomly selecting 1 million high-quality reads, each carrying a distinct molecular identifier. Reads with shared molecular identifiers were discarded instead of being binned into consensus sequences. CDR3 identification, clonotype clustering and error correction used MiTCR with a Q25 quality threshold and the strictest error-elimination algorithm. A nonparametric unseen species model with Euler transformation was used to estimate a lower bound on total TCR beta diversity. TCRdb reanalyzed the raw reads on its own, using fastp at Q25 for trimming and MiXCR for clone calling, and kept in-frame beta chains. A single entry per CDR3 protein holds the most common genes and DNA from its merged rows. The V and J calls here are based on TCRdb, not the publication. The sample data list roughly 860,000 distinct CDR3 sequences, and less than 80% of these were observed just once. The ten most abundant clones make up roughly a quarter of the sample.

The sequenced material came from blood. This receptor was taken from a man in his thirties or forties in good health. The chain was built from TRBV10-3 and TRBJ1-3; 7 nucleotides in the junction match TRBD1. The DNA sequence is as follows: TGTGCCATCAGTACAGACAGGGCAAGGAGTTCGGGAAACACCATATATTTT. This yields the protein CAISTDRARSSGNTIYF.